This T cell receptor (beta chain) was sequenced in a study of cytomegalovirus exposure and HLA in healthy donors. Turning to the study itself: HLA-typed donors contributed 80 million or so unique TCRs, which were held in an early data release. Clustering assigned about 79% of the roughly 380 genotyped donors to the Caucasian-associated ancestry cluster.

PCR amplification relied on 60 Vbeta primers (plus 13 Jbeta primers). The table came from immunoSEQ multiplex PCR; TCRdb's copy has only in-frame clones and leaves some out. This table has roughly 200,000 clones, roughly 80% appearing once. The CDR3 loop spans 16 amino acids. The V and J ends lost 0 bases and 3 bases, in that order; junction bases with no gene match: 3. Germline-derived CDR1 and CDR2 are MNHNS and SASEGT. This chain joins TRBV6-1 and TRBJ1-5; 9 positions match TRBD1. The TCR comes from a young woman in good health and CMV-seronegative. Sequencing used PBMCs. CDR3: CASSEADRGYNQPQHF. The CDR3 nucleotides read TGTGCCAGCAGTGAAGCGGACAGGGGATACAATCAGCCCCAGCATTTT.